A single sample gave rise to the 7 T cell receptor beta chains below, sequenced in a study of T cell responses to AZD1222 COVID-19 vaccine. Only in-frame clones appear in the TCRdb table, and some are missing; sequencing was by immunoSEQ multiplex PCR. The sample yields 30,000 to 40,000 clones, around 78% seen once. The source was peripheral blood, collected 28 days after the second AZD1222 dose. The receptors stem from an adult who received the AZD1222 COVID-19 vaccine.

This chain connects TRBV5-1 to TRBJ2-7, with D uncertain. Germline CDR1 is SGHRS and CDR2 is YFSETQ. The CDR3 contains 14 residues. V shed 0 bases and J shed 7 bases, with 14 bases lying between them. This CDR3 reads CASSLDTVFSEQYF. DNA for the CDR3: TGCGCCAGCAGCTTGGATACGGTTTTTTCTGAGCAGTACTTC. The complete variable domain, with remaining parts taken from reference TRBV5-1 and TRBJ2-7, reads KAGVTQTPRYLIKTRGQQVTLSCSPISGHRSVSWYQQTPGQGLQFLFEYFSETQRNKGNFPGRFSGRQFSNSRSEMNVSTLELGDSALYLCASSLDTVFSEQYFGPGTRLTVT.

The genes are TRBV5-1 and TRBJ1-1, with unresolved D. This CDR3 comprises 16 residues. Trimming removed 4 bases from V and 1 base from J, with 17 bases in between. Germline V CDR1 and CDR2: SGHRS, YFSETQ. CDR3 in amino acids: CASSLAERRANTEAFF. CDR3 nucleotides: TGCGCCAGCAGCCTCGCGGAAAGGCGGGCGAACACTGAAGCTTTCTTT. Full variable domain (missing parts from reference TRBV5-1 and TRBJ1-1): KAGVTQTPRYLIKTRGQQVTLSCSPISGHRSVSWYQQTPGQGLQFLFEYFSETQRNKGNFPGRFSGRQFSNSRSEMNVSTLELGDSALYLCASSLAERRANTEAFFGQGTRLTVV.

In its sample, this clone ranks as medium-sized (0.01 to 0.1%). This chain links TRBV27 with TRBJ1-1, with D unclear. Deletions cut 2 bases from V and 2 bases from J, with 12 bases between. Per germline, CDR1 MNHEY and CDR2 SMNVEV (reference sequence). The CDR3 runs 15 residues. The CDR3 reads CASSLGRGSNTEAFF. The CDR3 DNA follows: TGTGCCAGCAGTTTAGGTCGGGGATCCAACACTGAAGCTTTCTTT.

The chain has TRBV29-1 and TRBJ1-2; tentative D call: TRBD1 (5 bases). There are 12 residues in the CDR3. V gave up 0 bases and J gave up 8 bases, with 10 bases separating them. Germline-derived CDR1 and CDR2 are SQVTM and ANQGSEA. CDR3 in amino acids: CSVEELRDGYTF. CDR3 DNA: TGCAGCGTTGAAGAGTTAAGGGACGGCTACACCTTC.

This sequence joins TRBV27 and TRBJ1-4; 8 nucleotides align to TRBD1. Looked up from germline, CDR1 is MNHEY and CDR2 is SMNVEV (reference sequence). The CDR3 loop spans 13 amino acids. V was clipped by 7 bases and J by 11 bases; unmatched bases: 9. CDR3 residues: CASKFGRGQKLFF. CDR3 in DNA: TGTGCCAGCAAGTTTGGCAGGGGGCAGAAACTGTTTTTT.

CDR3 loop: CASSIGALFDGYTF. DNA of the CDR3: TGTGCCAGCAGCATCGGGGCTCTTTTTGATGGCTACACCTTC. This rearrangement joins TRBV5-6 to TRBJ1-2; D is possibly TRBD1 (5 bases). Germline lookup yields CDR1 SGHDT and CDR2 YYEEEE. V lost 4 bases to trimming and J lost 6 bases, with 16 bases between them. This CDR3 comprises 14 residues. The full variable domain, completed using reference TRBV5-6 and TRBJ1-2, is DAGVTQSPTHLIKTRGQQVTLRCSPKSGHDTVSWYQQALGQGPQFIFQYYEEEERQRGNFPDRFSGHQFPNYSSELNVNALLLGDSALYLCASSIGALFDGYTFGSGTRLTVV.

This chain connects TRBV29-1 to TRBJ2-1; TRBD1 matches 10 bases. The V gene's germline CDR1 is SQVTM and CDR2 ANQGSEA. With V trimmed by 6 bases and J by 0 bases, 11 bases remained unmatched. CDR3 length: 17 residues. CDR3 DNA sequence: TGCAGCGTCCGAGGGGACAGGGGAGTTGGCTCCTACAATGAGCAGTTCTTC. It codes for CSVRGDRGVGSYNEQFF.